What follows describes a single T cell receptor (beta chain). Its target is not known. The method was immunoSEQ multiplex PCR; TCRdb's version includes in-frame clones alone and lacks a portion of them. The table has more than 500,000 clones, approximately 95% seen once. This record belongs to a study of shared clonotypes between healthy human individuals. Study-wide context: Three plates were used per donor for CD4 naive, three for CD4 memory, two for CD8 naive and one for CD8 memory.

Notes on the study in general: Rarefaction gave evidence that sorted-subset sequencing remained incomplete despite large depth. Clonotype sharing among the donors was expected to vary with sequencing depth. Genetic and exposure-history diversity was limited by the small donor number.

Positively selected for CCR7, the CD45RO-negative cells used as naive CD8 cells excluded terminally differentiated effector memory CD45RA+ cells. V gave up 6 bases and J gave up 2 bases, with 11 bases separating them. The CDR3 covers 15 residues. CDR1 and CDR2 from the germline V gene are SGHVT and SQSDAQ. Material: naive CD8+ T cells sorted from blood. This TCR derives from a woman in her 30s in good health. This chain joins TRBV7-4 and TRBJ2-6; no reliable D call. Written as DNA, the CDR3 is TGTGCCAGCAGTCCCGCCTTGGCTGGGGCCAACGTCCTGACTTTC. Protein sequence: CASSPALAGANVLTF.